This T cell receptor (beta chain) was found in a study of T cell responses to AZD1222 COVID-19 vaccine. The assay was immunoSEQ multiplex PCR, and TCRdb's table has in-frame clones only and misses some. The table shows 150,000 to 200,000 clones, with approximately 93% occurring only once. From germline, CDR1 is SGHTA and CDR2 FQGTGA. The CDR3 covers 13 residues. Trimming removed 5 bases from V and 6 bases from J, with 14 bases in between. In the case of this clone: What it recognizes is unknown.

General study results and limits: Baseline antibody screening turned up just six seropositive AZD1222 recipients. CD4 TCRs linked to vaccination spanned spike, dominating at 160-218 and 743-854. Repertoires were sampled only after the peak T cell response.

The input for sequencing was peripheral blood, taken 28 days after the second AZD1222 dose. The TCR sequence derives from an adult who received the AZD1222 COVID-19 vaccine. The chain combines TRBV7-3 with TRBJ2-7; a possible D gene is TRBD2 (6 bases). This CDR3 is CASSRDHGGEQYF. For the CDR3, the DNA is TGTGCCAGCAGCCGGGATCACGGGGGCGAGCAGTACTTC.